This section outlines one TCR beta chain sequence together with its context. Naivety among CD8 cells was defined by CD45RO negativity and positive CCR7 selection, thereby excluding terminally differentiated effector memory CD45RA+ cells. CDR1 and CDR2 from the germline V gene are WSHSY and SAAADI. Trimming cost V 8 bases and J 0 bases, with 7 bases left between them. The CDR3 has 12 amino acids. Method: immunoSEQ multiplex PCR; TCRdb's copy keeps in-frame clones and lacks some. Of hundreds of thousands of clones in the sample, 90% to 97% were seen once. This sample was included in a study of shared clonotypes between healthy human individuals.

This clonotype originated in a young woman in good health. This chain connects TRBV10-2 to TRBJ1-1, with unresolved D. Sequences were obtained from naive CD8+ T cells sorted from blood. CDR3 coding DNA: TGCGCCAGCTTCGCGATGAACACTGAAGCTTTCTTT. It specifies CASFAMNTEAFF.